The 15 T cell receptor beta chains below all came from one sample that was sequenced in a study of post-analysis software for immune sequencing data. The study's findings and limits: In patients, about 5 TRBV segments were more frequent than in controls, with TRBV5-6, TRBV5-1 and TRBV20-1 among them.

Every TCR beta cDNA library bore unique molecular identifiers. From the PCR reads, TCRdb called clonotypes with MiXCR, one entry per CDR3 protein. The sample records 650,000 to 900,000 distinct CDR3 sequences, about half being singletons. These receptors are not linked to any known antigen. Sequencing was carried out using blood. The origin of the receptors is a girl under 18 with multiple sclerosis.

This clonotype occurred a few times. V gene TRBV12-3 or TRBV12-4 combines with J gene TRBJ2-5, with 8 bases that match TRBD1. With 7 bases clipped from V and 0 bases from J, the junction kept 7 bases outside the gene matches. CDR3 length equals 15 residues. The CDR3 nucleotides read TGTGCCAGCATGGCTCGGGACAGGTACCAAGAGACCCAGTACTTC. This gives the protein CASMARDRYQETQYF.

This clonotype has only a few counts. One end of the junction fails to match germline, which may point to a read error. The V and J genes are TRBV29-1 and TRBJ2-2, with D unresolved. The CDR3 runs 13 residues. Germline V gives CDR1 SQVTM, CDR2 ANQGSEA. The CDR3 nucleotides are TGCAGCGCTGAAGGCCCCGACGCCGGGGAGCTGTTTTTT. Translating gives CSAEGPDAGELFF.

This chain connects TRBV28 to TRBJ2-7; D might be TRBD1 or TRBD2, each matching 5 bases. The germline V gene encodes CDR1 MDHEN and CDR2 SYDVKM. The length of the CDR3 is 16 residues. V lost 1 base and J lost 3, with 16 bases in between. The CDR3 DNA sequence: TGTGCCAGCAGTTTATTTGGGGGTGGGGTAAACTACGAGCAGTACTTC. It is translated as CASSLFGGGVNYEQYF.

This clonotype was counted only a few times. V is TRBV20-1 and J is TRBJ2-3; 11 nucleotides match TRBD2. From germline, CDR1 is DFQATT and CDR2 SNEGSKA (reference sequence). This CDR3 contains 14 residues. V lost 6 bases, J lost 6 bases, and 8 bases stayed unmatched. The CDR3: CSAHTSGRTDTQYF. DNA for the CDR3: TGCAGTGCGCATACTAGCGGGAGAACGGATACGCAGTATTTT.

The rearrangement joins TRBV4-2 to TRBJ2-7, with D uncertain. The V gene lost 4 bases and the J gene lost 1 base, with 17 bases spanning the gap. There are 16 residues in the CDR3. In germline, CDR1 is LGHNA, CDR2 YNFKEQ. CDR3 protein: CASSPVVYDLSYEQYF. DNA for the CDR3: TGTGCCAGCAGCCCTGTAGTCTACGACCTGTCCTACGAGCAGTACTTC.

This clonotype was seen a handful of times. This chain uses TRBV2 with TRBJ2-5, with D perhaps given as TRBD1 or TRBD2 (7 bases each). The V gene lost 8 bases and the J gene lost 1 base, with 11 bases spanning the gap. CDR1 is SNHLY, CDR2 FYNNEI, per germline. This CDR3 region has 13 residues. The CDR3 nucleotides are TGTGCCAGCGGGAGGGGGCCCCAAGAGACCCAGTACTTC. Its protein is CASGRGPQETQYF. The full variable domain, its missing parts supplied by reference TRBV2 and TRBJ2-5, is EPEVTQTPSHQVTQMGQEVILRCVPISNHLYFYWYRQILGQKVEFLVSFYNNEISEKSEIFDDQFSVERPDGSNFTLKIRSTKLEDSAMYFCASGRGPQETQYFGPGTRLLVL.

The chain has TRBV15 and TRBJ1-5; no clear D gene. Germline V CDR1 and CDR2: LNHNV, YYDKDF (reference sequence). The V end was cut by 0 bases, the J end by 6 bases, with 6 bases between. The length of the CDR3 is 13 residues. The CDR3 loop is CATSREVIQPQHF. CDR3 bases: TGTGCCACCAGCAGAGAAGTCATTCAGCCCCAGCATTTT.

The rearrangement uses TRBV29-1 and TRBJ1-1; D perhaps matches TRBD1 (6 bases). CDR3 size: 12 residues. Germline CDR1 and CDR2: SQVTM and ANQGSEA. V lost 6 bases and J 4 bases, leaving 12 bases between the germline ends. CDR3 residues: CSVGTMSTEAFF. The CDR3 DNA is TGCAGCGTCGGGACAATGTCCACTGAAGCTTTCTTT.

This clonotype was detected only a few times. V gene TRBV28 combines with J gene TRBJ2-7; weak D call: TRBD1 (6 bases). Germline assignment: CDR1 MDHEN and CDR2 SYDVKM. V was clipped by 7 bases and J by 5 bases, with 30 bases between them. The CDR3 totals 18 residues. DNA of the CDR3: TGTGCCAGCACGTCCAGTAATTTGATGCAGGGGAATTGGGACGAGCAGTACTTC. It codes for CASTSSNLMQGNWDEQYF.

The sample holds one count of this clonotype. The chain joins TRBV12-3 or TRBV12-4 to TRBJ2-7, with TRBD2 identical over 11 bases. V gave up 5 bases and J gave up 2 bases; unmatched junction bases: 23. The CDR3 has 21 residues. The CDR3 is CASSRGQGKDGTSGRPYEQYF. The DNA of the CDR3 is TGTGCCAGCAGTAGGGGACAGGGAAAGGATGGGACTAGCGGACGCCCCTACGAGCAGTACTTC.

This chain connects TRBV7-8 to TRBJ1-1; D may be TRBD1 (6 bases). The CDR3 has 15 amino acids. Looked up from germline, CDR1 is SGHVS and CDR2 is FQNEAQ. V shed 2 bases and J shed 1 base, with 11 bases lying between them. The CDR3 here is CASSLRRTANTEAFF. CDR3 nucleotides: TGTGCCAGCAGCTTAAGGAGGACAGCGAACACTGAAGCTTTCTTT.

This clonotype was observed a few times. The V gene is TRBV6-6, the J gene TRBJ2-7; TRBD2 might be the D (6 bases). There are 15 residues in the CDR3. The V end was cut by 2 bases, the J end by 2 bases, with 13 bases between. Germline CDR1 MNHNY, CDR2 SVGAGI (reference sequence). The CDR3 DNA is TGTGCCAGCAGTTACGATGTGGCGGGAACCTACGAGCAGTACTTC. This translates into CASSYDVAGTYEQYF.

The DNA of the CDR3 is TGTGCCAGCAGACCAAACCCCTGGGACAGGGACAATGAGCAGTTCTTC. It is translated as CASRPNPWDRDNEQFF. The V call is TRBV7-8, the J call TRBJ2-1; 9 bases are shared with TRBD1. The CDR3 runs 16 residues. In germline, CDR1 is SGHVS, CDR2 FQNEAQ. Trimming at V came to 6 bases and at J to 5 bases, leaving 11 bases not matched to a gene.

There are a few counts of this clonotype. The V gene is TRBV7-2, the J gene TRBJ2-7; TRBD2 is a possible D gene (5 bases). The germline V gene has CDR1 SGHTA and CDR2 FQGNSA. The CDR3 runs 13 residues. V dropped 5 bases and J dropped 3 bases, with 11 bases sitting between them. CDR3 protein: CASSQLVYYEQYF. In DNA, the CDR3 is TGTGCCAGCAGCCAACTAGTCTACTACGAGCAGTACTTC.

There are a few counts of this clonotype. V and J are TRBV7-6 and TRBJ1-2, with D possibly matching TRBD1 (5 bases). Germline values: CDR1 SGHVS, CDR2 FNYEAQ. CDR3 length: 19 residues. V lost 5 bases and J 4 bases, leaving 29 bases between the germline ends. Written as DNA, the CDR3 is TGTGCCAGCAGCCTAAGCCCCCCGGGACCCATAGGGAGAAGCTATGGCTACACCTTC. Translating gives CASSLSPPGPIGRSYGYTF.